The present T cell receptor beta chain was sequenced within a study of blood T cell repertoires in COVID-19. Study summary: Specimens from acute and convalescent COVID-19 originated in the United States, Italy and Spain. Sources were T cells, B-cell-depleted T cells, or PBMCs; the material itself was cDNA or gDNA.

Trimming at V came to 0 bases and at J to 10 bases, leaving 11 bases not matched to a gene. The CDR3 is 16 residues long. CDR1 is SGHRS, CDR2 YFSETQ, per germline. Original analysis: Reference gene primer amplification gave estimated nucleated cell counts. The assay was immunoSEQ multiplex PCR, and TCRdb's table has in-frame clones only and misses some. V and J calls and clone size follow that table, whereas D and trimming were derived from the DNA. The sample carries 65,000 to 80,000 clones, about 80% recorded once. The TCR comes from a human donor in a cohort sampled during active COVID-19. The rearrangement links TRBV5-1 to TRBJ2-1; 9 bases are a match to TRBD1. The sample taken for sequencing was peripheral blood. The CDR3 loop is CASSLGDRASFWEQFF. The CDR3 coding sequence is TGCGCCAGCAGCTTGGGGGACAGGGCTAGCTTCTGGGAGCAGTTCTTC.